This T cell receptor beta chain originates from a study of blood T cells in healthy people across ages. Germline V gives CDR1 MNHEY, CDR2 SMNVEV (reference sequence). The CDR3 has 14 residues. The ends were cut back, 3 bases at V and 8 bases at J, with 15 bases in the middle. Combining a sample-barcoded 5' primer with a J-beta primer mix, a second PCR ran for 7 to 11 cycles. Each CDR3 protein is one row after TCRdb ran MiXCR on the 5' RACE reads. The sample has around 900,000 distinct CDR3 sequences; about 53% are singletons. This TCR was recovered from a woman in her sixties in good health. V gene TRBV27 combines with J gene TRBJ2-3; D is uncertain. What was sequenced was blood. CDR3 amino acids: CASSFSPSAPTQYF. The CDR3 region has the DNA TGTGCCAGCAGTTTCTCTCCAAGCGCCCCTACGCAGTATTTT.